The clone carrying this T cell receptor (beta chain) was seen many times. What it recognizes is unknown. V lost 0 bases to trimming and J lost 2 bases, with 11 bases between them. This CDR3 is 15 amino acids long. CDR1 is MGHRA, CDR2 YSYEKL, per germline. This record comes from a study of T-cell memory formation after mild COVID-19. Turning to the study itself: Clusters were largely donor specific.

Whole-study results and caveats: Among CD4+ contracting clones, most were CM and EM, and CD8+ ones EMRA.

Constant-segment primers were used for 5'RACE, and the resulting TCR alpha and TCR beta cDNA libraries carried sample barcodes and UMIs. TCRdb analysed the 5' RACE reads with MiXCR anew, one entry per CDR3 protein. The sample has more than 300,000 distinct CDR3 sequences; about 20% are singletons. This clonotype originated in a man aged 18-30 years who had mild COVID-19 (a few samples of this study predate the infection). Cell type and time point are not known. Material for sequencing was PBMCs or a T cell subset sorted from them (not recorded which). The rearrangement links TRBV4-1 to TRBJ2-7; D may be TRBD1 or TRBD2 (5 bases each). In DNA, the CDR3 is TGCGCCAGCAGCCAAGAATGGGGGACGGCCTACGAGCAGTACTTC. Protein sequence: CASSQEWGTAYEQYF.